The 25 T cell receptor beta chains presented below share a single source sample, sequenced in a study of cytomegalovirus exposure and HLA in healthy donors. Data came from immunoSEQ multiplex PCR; TCRdb stores just in-frame clones and leaves some out. The table records about 120,000 clones, 88% of them present only once. The specimen was PBMCs. The receptors shown here come from a woman under 30 in good health and CMV-seropositive.

The chain employs TRBV11-2 and TRBJ2-3; 9 nucleotides agree with TRBD1. The CDR3 has 15 amino acids. Germline loops: CDR1 SGHAT, CDR2 FQNNGV. J was trimmed by 1 base and V by 3 bases; bases with no gene match: 2. The CDR3 spells CASSFRTGGTDTQYF. The CDR3 region has the DNA TGTGCCAGCAGCTTCCGGACAGGGGGCACAGATACGCAGTATTTT.

The chain combines TRBV11-3 with TRBJ2-1, with a weak D call TRBD2 (6 bases). The CDR3 has 16 residues. The germline V and J ends were trimmed by 5 bases and 0 bases, with 14 bases remaining between them. Germline values: CDR1 SGHNT, CDR2 YENEEA. The CDR3 protein is CASSPLAPSSYNEQFF. The CDR3 DNA sequence: TGTGCCAGCAGCCCACTAGCACCGAGCTCCTACAATGAGCAGTTCTTC.

The chain joins TRBV7-3 to TRBJ2-7; tentatively, D is TRBD1 (6 bases). In germline, CDR1 is SGHTA, CDR2 FQGTGA. The CDR3 has 14 residues. The germline V and J ends were trimmed by 5 bases and 0 bases, with 11 bases remaining between them. The CDR3 DNA is TGTGCCAGCAGCCCGGGACACAGCTCCTACGAGCAGTACTTC. Protein: CASSPGHSSYEQYF.

The V gene is TRBV4-1, the J gene TRBJ1-2; 7 bases align to TRBD1. The germline gives CDR1 MGHRA, CDR2 YSYEKL. CDR3 length equals 17 residues. V shed 0 bases and J 4 bases; nucleotides not matched to a gene: 11. In DNA form, the CDR3 reads TGCGCCAGCAGCCAAGAGGGATCCTCGACAGGGCCCTATGGCTACACCTTC. Its protein product is CASSQEGSSTGPYGYTF.

V gene TRBV13 combines with J gene TRBJ2-4; 7 nucleotides agree with TRBD1. The CDR3 loop spans 14 amino acids. J gave up 7 bases and V 5 bases, and 8 bases lay outside the gene matches. The germline V gene encodes CDR1 PRHDT and CDR2 FYEKMQ (reference sequence). CDR3 DNA sequence: TGTGCCAGCAGCGTAGACAGGGTGGTGAACATTCAGTACTTC. As protein: CASSVDRVVNIQYF.

The V gene is TRBV14, the J gene TRBJ2-7; 12 bases map to TRBD1. After removal of 6 bases from V and 4 bases from J, the junction contained 13 bases not matched to a gene. This CDR3 has 17 residues. Germline loops: CDR1 SGHDN, CDR2 FVKESK. In nucleotides, the CDR3 is TGTGCCAGCAGAGAATACCGGGACAGGGGGCGTTTGTACGAGCAGTACTTC. Translation: CASREYRDRGRLYEQYF.

J is TRBJ2-1 and V is TRBV6-1; maybe TRBD1 (6 bases). Germline V gene sequence: CDR1 MNHNS, CDR2 SASEGT. The length of the CDR3 is 15 residues. V was clipped by 8 bases and J by 0 bases, with 14 bases between them. CDR3 DNA sequence: TGTGCCAGCCGCTCAGGGGAATTCTCCTACAATGAGCAGTTCTTC. Protein: CASRSGEFSYNEQFF.

This clone showed up just a few times. The chain carries TRBV4-3 and TRBJ2-7; weak D call: TRBD2 (6 bases). CDR1 and CDR2 (germline): LGHNA, YSLEER. The CDR3 length is 13 residues. The germline V and J ends were trimmed by 0 bases and 3 bases, with 6 bases remaining between them. CDR3 bases: TGCGCCAGCAGCCAAGAGGGGGGCTACGAGCAGTACTTC. This codes for CASSQEGGYEQYF.

The V call is TRBV9, the J call TRBJ2-7; TRBD2 matches at 13 bases. J was trimmed by 4 bases and V by 0 bases; bases with no gene match: 7. The CDR3 has 17 residues. The V gene's germline CDR1 is SGDLS and CDR2 YYNGEE. The CDR3 reads CASSVAEGLAGVYEQYF. CDR3 nucleotides: TGTGCCAGCAGCGTAGCCGAAGGACTAGCGGGAGTATACGAGCAGTACTTC.

The chain joins TRBV27 to TRBJ2-1; 8 nucleotides match TRBD2. CDR1 and CDR2 from the germline V gene are MNHEY and SMNVEV (reference sequence). Trimming at V came to 4 bases and at J to 5 bases, leaving 10 bases not matched to a gene. The CDR3 covers 16 residues. The CDR3: CASSSHGLAGDNEQFF. CDR3 nucleotide sequence: TGTGCCAGCAGTTCCCACGGACTAGCAGGGGACAATGAGCAGTTCTTC.

As DNA, the CDR3 is TGCAGCGTTGAAATAGCGGGAGGGCCAGACGGCGAGCAGTACTTC. Amino acids: CSVEIAGGPDGEQYF. The chain combines TRBV29-1 with TRBJ2-7; 11 positions match TRBD2. Germline trimming cut 2 bases from V and 6 bases from J; bases unmatched to any gene: 9. Germline CDR1 reads SQVTM; CDR2 reads ANQGSEA. The CDR3 runs 15 residues.

V usage is TRBV27 and J usage is TRBJ1-2; D gene unclear. Trimming left V 0 bases short and J 10 bases short, with 12 bases between. This CDR3 contains 13 residues. Germline-derived CDR1 and CDR2 are MNHEY and SMNVEV (reference sequence). The CDR3: CASSLSSGSYYTF. The CDR3 DNA reads as TGTGCCAGCAGTTTATCCTCGGGGTCGTACTACACCTTC.

This sequence joins TRBV5-1 and TRBJ2-7; D gene unclear. The CDR3 runs 15 residues. Germline V gene sequence: CDR1 SGHRS, CDR2 YFSETQ. Trimming stripped 0 bases from V and 3 bases from J, with 13 bases between. The DNA of the CDR3 is TGCGCCAGCAGCTTGGTACAGTCGGCTTACTACGAGCAGTACTTC. As protein: CASSLVQSAYYEQYF.

V gene TRBV11-3 combines with J gene TRBJ2-7; D is possibly TRBD1 (5 bases). The CDR3 has 15 residues. CDR1 is SGHNT and CDR2 is YENEEA in the germline V gene. V lost 2 bases and J 3 bases, leaving 14 bases between the germline ends. This CDR3 is CASSLSDRGFYEQYF. CDR3 bases: TGTGCCAGCAGCTTATCAGACAGAGGATTCTACGAGCAGTACTTC.

The V call is TRBV6-5, the J call TRBJ2-5; D is possibly TRBD2 (6 bases). The germline gives CDR1 MNHEY, CDR2 SVGAGI. The V and J ends lost 10 bases and 4 bases respectively, with 16 bases between them. The CDR3 contains 13 residues. The CDR3 is CATLPGRGETQYF. CDR3 DNA sequence: TGTGCCACCCTGCCGGGGCGGGGAGAGACCCAGTACTTC.

V usage is TRBV29-1 and J usage is TRBJ2-5, with D possibly being TRBD2 (6 bases). This CDR3 has 13 amino acids. V dropped 4 bases and J dropped 7 bases, with 16 bases sitting between them. The germline gives CDR1 SQVTM, CDR2 ANQGSEA. The DNA of the CDR3 is TGCAGCGTTGGGGGCAGACCGGAGGGGACCCAGTACTTC. Protein product: CSVGGRPEGTQYF.

V and J are TRBV27 and TRBJ2-7, with TRBD2 identical over 8 bases. Germline CDR1 reads MNHEY; CDR2 reads SMNVEV (reference sequence). CDR3 length: 15 residues. V was clipped by 3 bases and J by 6 bases; unmatched bases: 10. The CDR3 loop reads CASSFSRGGTGEQYF. The DNA for the CDR3 is TGTGCCAGCAGTTTTAGCCGGGGGGGGACCGGCGAGCAGTACTTC.

The V and J genes are TRBV11-2 and TRBJ2-3, with unresolved D. There are 16 residues in the CDR3. V was clipped by 0 bases and J by 2 bases, with 12 bases between them. The germline V gene has CDR1 SGHAT and CDR2 FQNNGV. In nucleotides, the CDR3 is TGTGCCAGCAGCTTAGATTGGAGATACGACACAGATACGCAGTATTTT. As protein: CASSLDWRYDTDTQYF.

This chain joins TRBV10-2 and TRBJ2-6; possible D gene TRBD1, 6 bases. V was cut by 6 bases and J by 0 bases, with 9 bases left in between. The CDR3 is 15 amino acids. Germline assignment: CDR1 WSHSY and CDR2 SAAADI. Written as DNA, the CDR3 is TGCGCCAGCAGACCGGACAGCTCTGGGGCCAACGTCCTGACTTTC. This gives the protein CASRPDSSGANVLTF.

This rearrangement joins TRBV6-1 to TRBJ1-4; weak D call: TRBD1 (6 bases). The CDR3 loop spans 14 amino acids. The germline V gene encodes CDR1 MNHNS and CDR2 SASEGT. Trimming took 4 bases from V and 7 from J, leaving 13 bases between them. The CDR3 coding sequence is TGTGCCAGCAGTGGCACAGGGAGAGGTGAAAAACTGTTTTTT. It is translated as CASSGTGRGEKLFF.

The chain employs TRBV5-1 and TRBJ2-2; D is perhaps TRBD2 (6 bases). The CDR3 loop spans 16 amino acids. V lost 1 base and J 3 bases, leaving 13 bases between the germline ends. The germline CDR1 and CDR2 sequences are SGHRS and YFSETQ. The CDR3 DNA reads TGCGCCAGCAGCTTGTGGGGGGTTCTGTACACCGGGGAGCTGTTTTTT. Its protein is CASSLWGVLYTGELFF.

In nucleotides, the CDR3 is TGTGCCACCAGCAGCTCCCTCCTAGCGGAGACCCAGTACTTC. Translating gives CATSSSLLAETQYF. This chain joins TRBV15 and TRBJ2-5; tentatively, D is TRBD2 (6 bases). The CDR3 extends over 14 amino acids. The V end lost 3 bases, the J end lost 5 bases, and 13 bases lay between the germline ends. The germline gives CDR1 LNHNV, CDR2 YYDKDF (reference sequence).

This clone was detected only once. V is TRBV9 and J is TRBJ2-3, with 11 bases lining up with TRBD2. Germline trimming cut 0 bases from V and 5 bases from J; bases unmatched to any gene: 2. The CDR3 is 15 amino acids. Germline V lookup: CDR1 SGDLS, CDR2 YYNGEE. CDR3 coding DNA: TGTGCCAGCAGCGTAGGTCTAGCGGGGGGAGATACGCAGTATTTT. The encoded protein is CASSVGLAGGDTQYF.

J is TRBJ2-6 and V is TRBV7-3; 16 bases match TRBD2. The CDR3 is 22 amino acids. V shed 5 bases and J 2 bases; nucleotides not matched to a gene: 15. Per the germline V gene, CDR1 is SGHTA and CDR2 is FQGTGA. The DNA for the CDR3 is TGTGCCAGCAGCCAGAGGGGGACTAGCGGGAGGGCCCTCCCCCCTGGGGCCAACGTCCTGACTTTC. Translation: CASSQRGTSGRALPPGANVLTF.

V gene TRBV30 combines with J gene TRBJ2-7, with TRBD1 identical over 7 bases. CDR3 size: 16 residues. The V and J ends lost 2 bases and 5 bases, in that order; junction bases with no gene match: 15. The germline gives CDR1 GTSNPN, CDR2 SVGIG (reference sequence). This CDR3 reads CAWSSLSLRGHDEQYF. DNA of the CDR3: TGTGCCTGGAGTAGTTTGAGTTTAAGGGGGCACGACGAGCAGTACTTC.